The next 9 T cell receptor beta chains were all read from a single sample in a study of read filtering for tumor transcriptome and immune sequencing. From roughly 400 ng of RNA, a library with molecular barcoded alpha/delta and beta/gamma adaptors was made. In TCRdb, the reads were re-called with MiXCR into one record per CDR3 protein. The sample includes 20,000 to 25,000 distinct CDR3 sequences, roughly an eighth of them seen just once. The sample comprised a population of CD138-negative cells sorted from bone marrow. Receptor source: a donor at least 40 years old with multiple myeloma.

Many counts were recorded for this clonotype. The J gene is TRBJ2-1, the V gene TRBV20-1; the match to TRBD1 covers 8 bases. Germline lookup yields CDR1 DFQATT and CDR2 SNEGSKA (reference sequence). CDR3 length equals 14 residues. With V trimmed by 6 bases and J by 4 bases, 8 bases remained unmatched. The DNA of the CDR3 is TGCAGTGCGAAAAGGACAGGGTGGTACAATGAGCAGTTCTTC. Its translation is CSAKRTGWYNEQFF.

This clonotype was recorded many times. The chain joins TRBV29-1 to TRBJ2-1; D unclear. CDR3 length equals 11 residues. Trimming took off 6 bases at V and 3 bases at J, with 6 bases between the two ends. Germline V gene sequence: CDR1 SQVTM, CDR2 ANQGSEA. The CDR3 is CSVKDYNEQFF. For the CDR3, the DNA is TGCAGCGTCAAGGACTACAATGAGCAGTTCTTC.

This clonotype was detected ten times or more. This chain links TRBV5-1 with TRBJ2-2; D gene unclear. The CDR3 length is 16 residues. The V gene's germline CDR1 is SGHRS and CDR2 YFSETQ. Trimming cost V 0 bases and J 0 bases, with 9 bases left between them. CDR3 nucleotide sequence: TGCGCCAGCAGCTTGGAGACCCACGCGAACACCGGGGAGCTGTTTTTT. Protein product: CASSLETHANTGELFF. Full variable domain (remainder filled in from reference TRBV5-1 and TRBJ2-2): KAGVTQTPRYLIKTRGQQVTLSCSPISGHRSVSWYQQTPGQGLQFLFEYFSETQRNKGNFPGRFSGRQFSNSRSEMNVSTLELGDSALYLCASSLETHANTGELFFGEGSRLTVL.

The table lists this clonotype with many counts. As the CDR3 is not closed by the conserved phenylalanine or tryptophan, this likely results from a read error. This chain connects TRBV7-2 to TRBJ1-2, with unresolved D. Trimming stripped 1 base from V and 6 bases from J, with 15 bases between. The CDR3 spans 15 residues. Germline V gene lookup returns CDR1 SGHTA and CDR2 FQGNSA. Written as DNA, the CDR3 is TGTGCCAGCAGCTTAGGAATTAGGTCTGGAGATGGCTACACCTCC. It specifies CASSLGIRSGDGYTS.

J is TRBJ2-7 and V is TRBV15; 7 nucleotides line up with TRBD2. CDR1 and CDR2 from the germline V gene are LNHNV and YYDKDF (reference sequence). Unmatched junction bases numbered 15, after V lost 4 bases and J lost 9 bases. This CDR3 is built from 15 residues. The CDR3 spells CATSKRMEGGPTQYF. CDR3 bases: TGTGCCACCAGCAAGAGGATGGAGGGAGGGCCAACGCAGTACTTC.

In its sample, this clonotype was seen many times. The rearrangement uses TRBV27 and TRBJ2-7; 9 bases map to TRBD1. V lost 5 bases and J lost 4; bases outside the gene matches: 9. CDR1 and CDR2 from the germline V gene are MNHEY and SMNVEV (reference sequence). CDR3 length equals 15 residues. CDR3 residues: CASSPRDREAYEQYF. CDR3 sequence (DNA): TGTGCCAGCAGTCCCCGGGACAGGGAGGCGTACGAGCAGTACTTC.

This clonotype was observed many times. V and J are TRBV20-1 and TRBJ2-7; possible D gene TRBD1, 5 bases. CDR1 is DFQATT, CDR2 SNEGSKA, per germline (reference sequence). The CDR3 totals 16 residues. Trimming removed 0 bases at V and 4 bases at J, with 19 bases between. The CDR3 loop reads CSARDKDNLALYEQYF. The CDR3 DNA is TGCAGTGCTAGAGACAAGGACAATTTGGCATTATACGAGCAGTACTTC.

The chain employs TRBV12-3 or TRBV12-4 and TRBJ2-1; no definite D call. The CDR3 runs to 12 residues. Trimming stripped 5 bases from V and 7 bases from J, with 9 bases between. This CDR3 is CASSQELNEQFF. The CDR3 coding sequence is TGTGCCAGCAGTCAAGAACTGAATGAGCAGTTCTTC.

On this clonotype itself: The final CDR3 position lacks the conserved phenylalanine or tryptophan, pointing to a likely read error. No DNA is shown, since the ends of the CDR3 on it are uncertain; the CDR3 is the one TCRdb lists. The rearrangement uses TRBV7-2 and TRBJ2-1; TRBD1 is taken as the D call from the table, unchecked against the DNA. Germline lookup yields CDR1 SGHTA and CDR2 FQGNSA. The CDR3 adds up to 15 amino acids, both ends counted. The CDR3 spells CASSLFGTGGNEQLS.